This TCR beta chain was observed in a study of human T cells and chemical hapten exposure. Each CDR3 protein gets one entry after TCRdb re-called the RACE reads with MiXCR. The table records under 100,000 distinct CDR3 sequences, more than 10% of them present only once. This clonotype was picked up a small number of times. Time point reported: patch test 3, about 24 weeks after DPC sensitization. Treatment denoted: therapeutic diphenylcyclopropenone sensitization with weekly scalp DPC. The CDR3 length is 15 residues. The germline gives CDR1 SEHNR, CDR2 FQNEAQ (reference sequence). The V end lost 0 bases, the J end lost 3 bases, and 10 bases lay between the germline ends.

The source was whole blood, collected in connection with sensitization to the hapten diphenylcyclopropenone (DPC). The chain uses TRBV7-9 and TRBJ2-3, with a tentative D call TRBD2 (6 bases). This clonotype was sampled from a woman aged 45-59 years with alopecia areata. Some clones in this sample may be carry-over from other donors' samples. CDR3 in amino acids: CASSLAETRTDTQYF. In nucleotides, the CDR3 is TGTGCCAGCAGCTTAGCGGAGACTAGGACAGATACGCAGTATTTT.